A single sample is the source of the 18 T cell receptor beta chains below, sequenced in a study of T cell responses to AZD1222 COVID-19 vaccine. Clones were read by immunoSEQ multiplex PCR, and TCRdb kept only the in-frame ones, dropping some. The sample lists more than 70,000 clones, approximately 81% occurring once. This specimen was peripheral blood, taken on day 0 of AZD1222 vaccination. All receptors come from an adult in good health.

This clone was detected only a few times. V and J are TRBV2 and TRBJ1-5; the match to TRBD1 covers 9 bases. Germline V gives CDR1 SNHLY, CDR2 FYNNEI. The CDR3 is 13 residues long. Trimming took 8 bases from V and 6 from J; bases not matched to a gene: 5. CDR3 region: CASDGTGTQPQHF. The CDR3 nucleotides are TGTGCCAGCGACGGGACAGGGACTCAGCCCCAGCATTTT. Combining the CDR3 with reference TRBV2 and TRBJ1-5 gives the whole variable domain EPEVTQTPSHQVTQMGQEVILRCVPISNHLYFYWYRQILGQKVEFLVSFYNNEISEKSEIFDDQFSVERPDGSNFTLKIRSTKLEDSAMYFCASDGTGTQPQHFGDGTRLSIL.

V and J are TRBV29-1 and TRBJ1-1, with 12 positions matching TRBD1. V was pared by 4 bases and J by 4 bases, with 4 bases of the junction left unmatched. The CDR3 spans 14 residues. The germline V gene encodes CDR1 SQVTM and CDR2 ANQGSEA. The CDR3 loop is CSVGDRGRITEAFF. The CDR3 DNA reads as TGCAGCGTTGGGGACAGGGGGCGTATCACTGAAGCTTTCTTT. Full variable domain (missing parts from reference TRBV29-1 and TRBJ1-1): SAVISQKPSRDICQRGTSLTIQCQVDSQVTMMFWYRQQPGQSLTLIATANQGSEATYESGFVIDKFPISRPNLTFSTLTVSNMSPEDSSIYLCSVGDRGRITEAFFGQGTRLTVV.

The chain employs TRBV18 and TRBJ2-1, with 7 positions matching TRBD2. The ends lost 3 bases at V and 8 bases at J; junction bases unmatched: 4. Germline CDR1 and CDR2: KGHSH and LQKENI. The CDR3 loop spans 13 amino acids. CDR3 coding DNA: TGTGCCAGCTCACCGGGGGGGGTGGATGAGCAGTTCTTC. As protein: CASSPGGVDEQFF.

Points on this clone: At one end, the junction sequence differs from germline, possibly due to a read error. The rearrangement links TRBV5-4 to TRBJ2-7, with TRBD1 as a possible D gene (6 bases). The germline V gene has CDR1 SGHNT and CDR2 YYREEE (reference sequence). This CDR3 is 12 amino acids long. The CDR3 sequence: CASSVQGSEGDF. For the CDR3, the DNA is TGTGCCAGCAGCGTACAGGGAAGTGAAGGAGATTTC.

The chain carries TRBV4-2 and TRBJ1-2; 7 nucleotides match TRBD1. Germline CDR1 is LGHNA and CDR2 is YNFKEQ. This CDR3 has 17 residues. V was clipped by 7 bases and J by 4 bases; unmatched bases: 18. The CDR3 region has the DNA TGTGCCAGCACCACCGATTTGAAAGGGGGCTACACCTATGGCTACACCTTC. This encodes CASTTDLKGGYTYGYTF.

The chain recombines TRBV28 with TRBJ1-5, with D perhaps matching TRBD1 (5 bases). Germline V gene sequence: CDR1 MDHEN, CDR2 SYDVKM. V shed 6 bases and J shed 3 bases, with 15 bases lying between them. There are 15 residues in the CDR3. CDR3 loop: CASRRQTGTNQPQHF. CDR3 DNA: TGTGCCAGCAGGCGACAAACAGGCACCAATCAGCCCCAGCATTTT.

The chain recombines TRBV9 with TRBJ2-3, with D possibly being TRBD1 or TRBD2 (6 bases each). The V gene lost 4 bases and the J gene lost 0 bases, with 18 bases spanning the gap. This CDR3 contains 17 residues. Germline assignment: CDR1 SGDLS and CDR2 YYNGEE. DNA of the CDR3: TGTGCCAGCAGCCCCCGGGGGCGGGGAGCTAGCACAGATACGCAGTATTTT. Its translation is CASSPRGRGASTDTQYF.

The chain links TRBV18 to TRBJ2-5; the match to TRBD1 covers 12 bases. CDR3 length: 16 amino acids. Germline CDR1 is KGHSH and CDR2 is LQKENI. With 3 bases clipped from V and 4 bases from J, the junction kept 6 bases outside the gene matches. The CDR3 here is CASSPIGTGGLETQYF. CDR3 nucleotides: TGTGCCAGCTCACCCATCGGGACAGGGGGCTTAGAGACCCAGTACTTC.

The CDR3 region has the DNA TGCAGCGTTGATGGAGCGCAGGACGCCACATACCAAGAGACCCAGTACTTC. Translated: CSVDGAQDATYQETQYF. The rearrangement uses TRBV29-1 and TRBJ2-5, with D hard to call. Trimming took 3 bases from V and 0 from J, leaving 20 bases between them. The CDR3 has 17 residues. From germline, CDR1 is SQVTM and CDR2 ANQGSEA.

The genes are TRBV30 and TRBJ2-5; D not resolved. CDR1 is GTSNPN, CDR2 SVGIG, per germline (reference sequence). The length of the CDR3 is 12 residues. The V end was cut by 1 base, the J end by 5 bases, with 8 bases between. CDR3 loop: CAWSGTAETQYF. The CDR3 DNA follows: TGTGCCTGGAGTGGGACGGCGGAGACCCAGTACTTC.

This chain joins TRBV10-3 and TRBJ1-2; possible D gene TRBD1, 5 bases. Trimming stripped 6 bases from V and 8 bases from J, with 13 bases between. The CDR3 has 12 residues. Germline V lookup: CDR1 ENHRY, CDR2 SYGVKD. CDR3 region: CAISPREMGYTF. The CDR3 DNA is TGTGCCATCAGCCCCAGGGAGATGGGCTACACCTTC.

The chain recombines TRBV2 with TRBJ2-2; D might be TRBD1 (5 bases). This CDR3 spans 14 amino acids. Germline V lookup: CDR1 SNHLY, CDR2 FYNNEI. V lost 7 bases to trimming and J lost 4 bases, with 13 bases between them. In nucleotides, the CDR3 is TGTGCCAGCAACGAAGGGGTGGTCACCGGGGAGCTGTTTTTT. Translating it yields CASNEGVVTGELFF.

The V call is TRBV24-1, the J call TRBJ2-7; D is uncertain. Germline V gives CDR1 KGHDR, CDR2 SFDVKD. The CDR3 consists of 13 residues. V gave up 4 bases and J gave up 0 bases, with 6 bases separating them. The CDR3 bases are TGTGCCACCAGTGACCCGAGCTCCTACGAGCAGTACTTC. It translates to CATSDPSSYEQYF.

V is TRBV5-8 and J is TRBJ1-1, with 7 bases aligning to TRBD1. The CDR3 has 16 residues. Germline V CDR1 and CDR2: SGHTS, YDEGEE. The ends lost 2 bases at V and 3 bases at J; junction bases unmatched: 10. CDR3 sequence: CASSLQNRGGDTEAFF. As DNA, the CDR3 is TGTGCCAGCAGCTTACAGAACAGGGGTGGGGACACTGAAGCTTTCTTT.

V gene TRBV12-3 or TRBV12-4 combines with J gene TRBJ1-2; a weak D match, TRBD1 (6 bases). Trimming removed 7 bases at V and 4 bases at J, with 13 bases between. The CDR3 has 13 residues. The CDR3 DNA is TGTGCCAGCACCAAAACAGGGTTCTATGGCTACACCTTC. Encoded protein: CASTKTGFYGYTF.

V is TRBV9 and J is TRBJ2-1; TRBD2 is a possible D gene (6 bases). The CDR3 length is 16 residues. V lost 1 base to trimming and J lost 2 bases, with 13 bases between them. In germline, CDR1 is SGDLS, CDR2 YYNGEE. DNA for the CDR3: TGTGCCAGCAGCGTAACGGGGACGGGGGCCTACAATGAGCAGTTCTTC. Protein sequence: CASSVTGTGAYNEQFF.

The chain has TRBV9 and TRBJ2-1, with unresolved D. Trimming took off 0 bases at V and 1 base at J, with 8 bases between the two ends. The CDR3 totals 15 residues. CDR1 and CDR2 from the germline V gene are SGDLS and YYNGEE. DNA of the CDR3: TGTGCCAGCAGCGTAGCCAGTGAGTCCTACAATGAGCAGTTCTTC. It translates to CASSVASESYNEQFF.

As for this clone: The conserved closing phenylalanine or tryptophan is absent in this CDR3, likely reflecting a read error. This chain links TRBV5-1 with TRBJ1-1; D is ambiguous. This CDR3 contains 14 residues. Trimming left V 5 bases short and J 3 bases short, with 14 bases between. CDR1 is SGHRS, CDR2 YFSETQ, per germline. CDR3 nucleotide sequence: TGCGCCAGCAGGTTCGACACCGCCTACACTGAAGCTTTCCTT. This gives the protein CASRFDTAYTEAFL.